Listed here are 21 T cell receptor beta chains from one sample, sequenced in a study of vaccination effects on CD4 cells after COVID-19. No antigens are known for them. Using immunoSEQ multiplex PCR, the repertoire was profiled, and TCRdb retains in-frame clones only, with some absent. In the table there are around 25,000 clones, around 72% of which are singletons. Sequencing was preceded by expansion of antigen-specific CD4+ T cells with viral peptide pools in the ViraFEST assay. The culture ran for about eleven days before CD4+ T cells were isolated. Recipients of the vaccine had no prior SARS-CoV-2 infection and negative nucleocapsid antibodies. The sample was CD4+ T cells from PBMCs cultured with SARS-CoV-2 spike peptides, taken before COVID-19 vaccination. The receptor source for this set is a human donor who received a COVID-19 vaccine.

This chain uses TRBV6-5 with TRBJ1-1; D ambiguous. In germline, CDR1 is MNHEY, CDR2 SVGAGI. This CDR3 comprises 14 residues. Between the trimmed V and J ends, which lost 0 bases and 2 bases, there was a span of 7 bases. The CDR3 DNA reads TGTGCCAGCAGTTACTCTCCAGTTAACACTGAAGCTTTCTTT. Translation gives CASSYSPVNTEAFF.

This chain uses TRBV6-1 with TRBJ1-5; a possible D gene is TRBD1 (5 bases). The CDR3 sequence is 17 residues long. Trimming cost V 3 bases and J 1 base, with 16 bases left between them. Per the germline V gene, CDR1 is MNHNS and CDR2 is SASEGT. CDR3 coding DNA: TGTGCCAGCAGTGACCCCAACCGGGGGGAAAGCAATCAGCCCCAGCATTTT. This gives the protein CASSDPNRGESNQPQHF.

V is TRBV19 and J is TRBJ2-3; 11 positions match TRBD2. Germline CDR1 is LNHDA and CDR2 is SQIVND (reference sequence). J was trimmed by 3 bases and V by 4 bases; bases with no gene match: 6. The CDR3 covers 16 residues. CDR3 loop: CASSTSLAGGTDTQYF. The CDR3 nucleotides are TGTGCCAGTAGTACCTCTCTAGCGGGAGGAACAGATACGCAGTATTTT.

The rearrangement links TRBV27 to TRBJ1-2; D is uncertain. Per germline, CDR1 MNHEY and CDR2 SMNVEV (reference sequence). This CDR3 has 12 amino acids. V was pared by 0 bases and J by 9 bases, with 8 bases between. CDR3 nucleotides: TGTGCCAGCAGTTTATCAGTTACCAGCTACACCTTC. This sequence encodes CASSLSVTSYTF.

This clone was counted a few times. V is TRBV5-1 and J is TRBJ2-1; 7 nucleotides line up with TRBD1. J was trimmed by 7 bases and V by 5 bases; bases with no gene match: 0. CDR1 SGHRS and CDR2 YFSETQ come from the germline V gene. The CDR3 is made up of 11 amino acids. The CDR3 DNA reads as TGCGCCAGCAGACAGGGGAATGAGCAGTTCTTC. Translating gives CASRQGNEQFF.

The rearrangement joins TRBV6-4 to TRBJ2-1; 15 nucleotides agree with TRBD2. CDR3 size: 14 residues. V shed 4 bases, J shed 8 bases, and the junction held 0 bases outside the gene matches. Per the germline V gene, CDR1 is MRHNA and CDR2 is SNTAGT. DNA for the CDR3: TGTGCCAGCAGTGGGACTAGCGGGAGGGATGAGCAGTTCTTC. The encoded protein is CASSGTSGRDEQFF.

This clone occurred a few times. The rearrangement uses TRBV9 and TRBJ2-5, with 9 bases identical to TRBD1. The CDR3 is 14 residues long. CDR1 and CDR2 from the germline V gene are SGDLS and YYNGEE. The ends lost 5 bases at V and 4 bases at J; junction bases unmatched: 6. The CDR3 DNA reads TGTGCCAGCAGTGACGACAGGGGGGGAGAGACCCAGTACTTC. It codes for CASSDDRGGETQYF.

The chain employs TRBV5-8 and TRBJ1-4, with D hard to call. From germline, CDR1 is SGHTS and CDR2 YDEGEE. The V end lost 1 base, the J end lost 0 bases, and 10 bases lay between the germline ends. This CDR3 contains 16 residues. The CDR3 DNA follows: TGTGCCAGCAGCTTGAAGGCCCTCTCAACTAATGAAAAACTGTTTTTT. Its translation is CASSLKALSTNEKLFF.

The chain couples TRBV12-3 or TRBV12-4 to TRBJ2-5; D is uncertain. This CDR3 spans 12 amino acids. Trimming left V 2 bases short and J 5 bases short, with 6 bases between. The chain's CDR3 is CASSLTVETQYF. The CDR3, as DNA: TGTGCCAGCAGTTTAACAGTCGAGACCCAGTACTTC.

Written as DNA, the CDR3 is TGTGCCAGCAGTTTAACAGGGGCCATCAATCAGCCCCAGCATTTT. This translates into CASSLTGAINQPQHF. V is TRBV27 and J is TRBJ1-5, with 7 bases that match TRBD1. J was trimmed by 3 bases and V by 2 bases; bases with no gene match: 4. Germline loops: CDR1 MNHEY, CDR2 SMNVEV (reference sequence). CDR3 length: 15 residues.

V usage is TRBV7-8 and J usage is TRBJ1-2; TRBD1 matches at 8 bases. Germline loops: CDR1 SGHVS, CDR2 FQNEAQ. Losses at the gene ends were 1 base for V and 4 bases for J; bases not matched to a gene: 11. CDR3 length: 17 amino acids. The CDR3 DNA reads TGTGCCAGCAGCTTAGGTTCAGGGGGCGGCCAGGTCTATGGCTACACCTTC. This encodes CASSLGSGGGQVYGYTF.

The V call is TRBV28, the J call TRBJ1-2; D gene unclear. Germline V CDR1 and CDR2: MDHEN, SYDVKM. V lost 6 bases to trimming and J lost 3 bases, with 23 bases between them. CDR3 size: 17 residues. CDR3 DNA sequence: TGTGCCAGCAGCCCGTTCGAGGGCCATAGACCAGACTATGGCTACACCTTC. Translated: CASSPFEGHRPDYGYTF.

This sequence joins TRBV6-6 and TRBJ2-3; D gene ambiguous. Trimming removed 6 bases at V and 2 bases at J, with 18 bases between. CDR1 and CDR2 (germline): MNHNY, SVGAGI (reference sequence). This CDR3 is built from 16 residues. The DNA of the CDR3 is TGTGCCAGCAGGGCCCGACGGAGTACATTCACAGATACGCAGTATTTT. Translating gives CASRARRSTFTDTQYF.

The chain couples TRBV19 to TRBJ1-2; D possibly corresponds to TRBD1 (5 bases). This CDR3 spans 15 amino acids. Trimming removed 3 bases from V and 1 base from J, with 12 bases in between. Per the germline V gene, CDR1 is LNHDA and CDR2 is SQIVND (reference sequence). CDR3 nucleotide sequence: TGTGCCAGTAGTATCGGGGGACGTATTAACTATGGCTACACCTTC. Its translation: CASSIGGRINYGYTF.

The table lists this clone with a count of one. This CDR3 reads CASSNQGVGNQPQHF. The CDR3 nucleotides read TGTGCCAGTAGTAATCAGGGCGTGGGCAATCAGCCCCAGCATTTT. The chain joins TRBV19 to TRBJ1-5, with TRBD1 as a possible D gene (5 bases). V was pared by 4 bases and J by 2 bases, with 12 bases between. Per germline, CDR1 LNHDA and CDR2 SQIVND (reference sequence). The CDR3 has 15 residues.

This chain connects TRBV5-1 to TRBJ2-5, with D uncertain. This CDR3 has 13 residues. Germline V CDR1 and CDR2: SGHRS, YFSETQ. V shed 0 bases and J shed 1 base, with 4 bases lying between them. For the CDR3, the DNA is TGCGCCAGCAGCTTGGGCGGCCAAGAGACCCAGTACTTC. Its protein product is CASSLGGQETQYF.

The chain uses TRBV6-5 and TRBJ2-1, with 7 nucleotides matching TRBD1. Per germline, CDR1 MNHEY and CDR2 SVGAGI. The CDR3 loop spans 14 amino acids. V shed 6 bases and J 14 bases; nucleotides not matched to a gene: 16. CDR3 bases: TGTGCCAGCAGCGATAGACAGGGAAGGGCCCTTGAGTTCTTC. The encoded protein is CASSDRQGRALEFF.

This clone came up a few times. The V gene is TRBV4-2, the J gene TRBJ1-4; TRBD1 aligns across 7 bases. Unmatched junction bases numbered 7, after V lost 4 bases and J lost 8 bases. The CDR3 covers 14 residues. Germline CDR1 LGHNA, CDR2 YNFKEQ. CDR3 sequence (DNA): TGTGCCAGCAGCCTAGACAGGGTGGGGGAAAAACTGTTTTTT. Its protein is CASSLDRVGEKLFF.

V is TRBV5-1 and J is TRBJ2-3; TRBD2 matches at 13 bases. The germline V gene has CDR1 SGHRS and CDR2 YFSETQ. With V trimmed by 5 bases and J by 8 bases, 11 bases remained unmatched. CDR3 length: 16 residues. The CDR3 region has the DNA TGCGCCAGCAGGCGGACTAGCGGGAGAGGGGTCGGTACGCAGTATTTT. It translates to CASRRTSGRGVGTQYF.

The rearrangement joins TRBV3-1 (or the pseudogene TRBV3-2) to TRBJ2-7; 9 bases line up with TRBD1. The CDR3 is made up of 14 amino acids. CDR1 and CDR2 (germline): LGHDT, YNNKEL (reference sequence). The V segment lost 5 bases and the J segment 3 bases; nucleotides outside the gene matches: 5. CDR3 in amino acids: CASSTGTGFYEQYF. The CDR3 DNA reads TGTGCCAGCAGCACAGGGACAGGGTTCTACGAGCAGTACTTC.

V is TRBV7-9 and J is TRBJ1-2; 8 bases match TRBD1. The ends lost 5 bases at V and 10 bases at J; junction bases unmatched: 3. Germline CDR1 is SEHNR and CDR2 is FQNEAQ (reference sequence). The CDR3 runs 11 residues. CDR3 protein: CASSPGQDYTF. The CDR3 DNA reads as TGTGCCAGCAGCCCGGGACAGGACTACACCTTC.